Shown below are 8 T cell receptor beta chains from a single sample sequenced in a study of blood T cells in healthy people across ages. Using a J-beta primer mix together with a sample-barcoded 5' primer, a second PCR was run for roughly 7 to 12 cycles. TCRdb fed the 5' RACE reads into MiXCR, producing one record per CDR3 protein. This sample has roughly 1.5 million distinct CDR3 sequences, with 40% to 45% found just once. Sequenced: blood. These TCRs come from a woman between 18 and 30 years old in good health.

The genes are TRBV28 and TRBJ2-3; D is uncertain. Per the germline V gene, CDR1 is MDHEN and CDR2 is SYDVKM. The V end was cut by 5 bases, the J end by 2 bases, with 11 bases between. This CDR3 has 14 amino acids. CDR3 amino acids: CASSPEDNTDTQYF. The CDR3 DNA follows: TGTGCCAGCAGTCCTGAAGACAACACAGATACGCAGTATTTT.

This clonotype was seen only a few times. The genes are TRBV30 and TRBJ2-5; no definite D call. The CDR3 length is 12 residues. In germline, CDR1 is GTSNPN, CDR2 SVGIG (reference sequence). With 0 bases removed from V and 5 bases from J, the gap between germline ends came to 7 bases. CDR3 bases: TGTGCCTGGAGTGTTGCAAGGGAGACCCAGTACTTC. Translation gives CAWSVARETQYF.

The CDR3 is CASSPPNPGGYEQYF. As DNA, the CDR3 is TGTGCCAGCTCACCACCCAATCCAGGGGGTTACGAGCAGTACTTC. The genes are TRBV18 and TRBJ2-7, with TRBD1 matching 7 bases. The CDR3 consists of 15 residues. V shed 0 bases and J 4 bases; nucleotides not matched to a gene: 6. Germline assignment: CDR1 KGHSH and CDR2 LQKENI.

This clonotype was seen only a few times. This chain connects TRBV7-9 to TRBJ2-1; 7 bases are a match to TRBD2. Germline V gene lookup returns CDR1 SEHNR and CDR2 FQNEAQ (reference sequence). The CDR3 contains 15 residues. Losses at the gene ends were 5 bases for V and 4 bases for J; bases not matched to a gene: 8. The CDR3 DNA reads as TGTGCCAGCAGCATCGCTAGCGGAACATACAATGAGCAGTTCTTC. It encodes CASSIASGTYNEQFF.

The chain recombines TRBV4-3 with TRBJ2-1; 8 bases map to TRBD2. Trimming cost V 6 bases and J 5 bases; bases outside gene matches: 9. In germline, CDR1 is LGHNA, CDR2 YSLEER. The CDR3 extends over 15 amino acids. Here the CDR3 DNA reads TGCGCCAGCAGGTCCTGGGCGCGGGGGGACAATGAGCAGTTCTTC. This gives the protein CASRSWARGDNEQFF.

V gene TRBV29-1 combines with J gene TRBJ2-3; D gene ambiguous. Germline CDR1 and CDR2: SQVTM and ANQGSEA. V shed 5 bases and J shed 2 bases, with 17 bases lying between them. This CDR3 spans 15 amino acids. CDR3 sequence: CSVSPPVGLTDTQYF. The CDR3 DNA is TGCAGCGTTTCCCCACCAGTGGGCCTCACAGATACGCAGTATTTT.

The chain has TRBV4-2 and TRBJ2-7; TRBD2 matches 11 bases. The germline V gene has CDR1 LGHNA and CDR2 YNFKEQ. V dropped 2 bases and J dropped 7; count of bases not matched to a gene: 10. This CDR3 has 16 residues. CDR3 sequence: CASSQRGTSGHNEQYF. CDR3 bases: TGTGCCAGCAGCCAACGGGGGACTAGCGGACACAATGAGCAGTACTTC.

This clonotype has more than one count but fewer than ten. The V gene is TRBV20-1, the J gene TRBJ1-2, with 9 bases matching TRBD1. The J segment lost 8 bases and the V segment lost 3 bases, leaving 4 bases of the junction unmatched. CDR3 size: 12 residues. The V gene's germline CDR1 is DFQATT and CDR2 SNEGSKA (reference sequence). CDR3 sequence (DNA): TGCAGTGCTAGCGGGACAGGGTTAGGCTACACCTTC. It specifies CSASGTGLGYTF.